This TCR beta chain was identified in a study of OX40 agonist ivuxolimab in advanced cancers. Study-wide results and caveats: The mean number of expanded clones was higher in CD8+ T cells than in CD4+. Patients who responded partially at 0.1-3.0 mg/kg showed clonal expansion ranking among the lowest.

V was pared by 7 bases and J by 1 base, with 9 bases between. Germline lookup yields CDR1 SNHLY and CDR2 FYNNEI. The CDR3 extends over 13 amino acids. The timepoints at which blood was sampled were baseline, cycle 4 day 1, and cycle 7 day 1. TCRdb's copy holds only in-frame clones and misses some; the assay was immunoSEQ multiplex PCR. Of roughly 53,000 clones in the sample, over 80% were seen once. Points on this clone: The antigen remains undetermined.

V gene TRBV2 combines with J gene TRBJ2-3, with no clear D. The TCR sequence derives from an adult with an advanced solid tumor such as melanoma, head and neck, liver or kidney cancer. Sequenced material: CD4+ or CD8+ T cells sorted from blood, taken in a trial of the OX40 agonist ivuxolimab. DNA of the CDR3: TGTGCCAGCAACGGAGTCGGCACAGATACGCAGTATTTT. This translates into CASNGVGTDTQYF.